The 30 T cell receptor beta chains reported below all come from one sample, sequenced in a study of T cell responses to AZD1222 COVID-19 vaccine. Data came from immunoSEQ multiplex PCR; TCRdb stores just in-frame clones and leaves some out. The table shows some 96,000 clones, with more than 70% occurring only once. The material was peripheral blood, obtained on day 0 of AZD1222 vaccination. The receptors were sampled from an adult in good health.

This clone was seen once. The chain's CDR3 is CASSSKRRESPLHF. The CDR3 coding sequence is TGTGCCAGCAGTTCGAAACGGCGGGAATCACCCCTCCACTTT. The J gene is TRBJ1-6, the V gene TRBV6-6; D is unresolved. V was cut by 4 bases and J by 10 bases, with 14 bases left in between. Looked up from germline, CDR1 is MNHNY and CDR2 is SVGAGI (reference sequence). The CDR3 is 14 amino acids.

As DNA, the CDR3 is TGTGCCAGCAGCTTTGACACTAACACCGGGGAGCTGTTTTTT. This sequence encodes CASSFDTNTGELFF. The chain links TRBV5-5 to TRBJ2-2; D is unclear. Trimming removed 2 bases from V and 2 bases from J, with 7 bases in between. In germline, CDR1 is SGHKS, CDR2 YYEKEE (reference sequence). The length of the CDR3 is 14 residues.

The rearrangement uses TRBV9 and TRBJ2-3; the D gene is possibly TRBD2 (6 bases). The CDR3 runs to 13 residues. Germline CDR1 is SGDLS and CDR2 is YYNGEE. The germline V and J ends were trimmed by 3 bases and 4 bases, with 9 bases remaining between them. The DNA of the CDR3 is TGTGCCAGCAGCGGGGGGGACGCAGATACGCAGTATTTT. Encoded protein: CASSGGDADTQYF.

This clone was picked up one time. V is TRBV18 and J is TRBJ2-7; D possibly uses TRBD1 or TRBD2 (5 bases each). This CDR3 is built from 11 residues. The germline CDR1 and CDR2 sequences are KGHSH and LQKENI. Deletions cut 5 bases from V and 11 bases from J, with 13 bases between. In DNA form, the CDR3 reads TGTGCCAGCTCAAGGGACGACGTGAAGTACTTC. Protein product: CASSRDDVKYF.

This clone was detected only once. The chain links TRBV20-1 to TRBJ1-2; D unclear. This CDR3 is 9 amino acids long. Trimming removed 2 bases from V and 8 bases from J, with 3 bases in between. Germline CDR1 is DFQATT and CDR2 is SNEGSKA (reference sequence). The CDR3 here is CSARNGYTF. The DNA of the CDR3 is TGCAGTGCTAGAAACGGCTACACCTTC.

This clone was found once. The chain couples TRBV7-2 to TRBJ1-5, with D possibly TRBD1 on 5 matching bases. This CDR3 is built from 14 residues. Germline lookup yields CDR1 SGHTA and CDR2 FQGNSA. Deletions cut 5 bases from V and 4 bases from J, with 12 bases between. CDR3 region: CASSDPGGNQPQHF. In nucleotides, the CDR3 is TGTGCCAGCAGCGATCCGGGGGGTAATCAGCCCCAGCATTTT.

This clone turned up a few times. V and J are TRBV5-4 and TRBJ1-1, with unresolved D. The CDR3 has 15 amino acids. Germline CDR1 SGHNT, CDR2 YYREEE (reference sequence). V was clipped by 0 bases and J by 8 bases, with 17 bases between them. The CDR3 here is CASSLDVGSFGEAFF. In DNA form, the CDR3 reads TGTGCCAGCAGCTTGGATGTTGGGTCCTTCGGGGAAGCTTTCTTT.

The rearrangement uses TRBV6-5 and TRBJ1-3; the D gene is possibly TRBD1 (5 bases). The CDR3 is 14 residues long. Germline loops: CDR1 MNHEY, CDR2 SVGAGI. V dropped 7 bases and J dropped 2 bases, with 12 bases sitting between them. The CDR3 bases are TGTGCCAGCAATAGGGACGGTCCTGGAAACACCATATATTTT. It translates to CASNRDGPGNTIYF.

The V call is TRBV6-1, the J call TRBJ2-2, with 8 nucleotides matching TRBD1. The CDR3 runs to 15 residues. The junction had 1 base not matched to a gene; V was cut back by 3 bases and J by 1 base. CDR1 and CDR2 (germline): MNHNS, SASEGT. CDR3 residues: CASSDGQGNTGELFF. The CDR3 bases are TGTGCCAGCAGTGACGGACAGGGGAACACCGGGGAGCTGTTTTTT.

The CDR3 nucleotides are TGCGCCAGCAGCCCGGACTTCGACGAGCAGTACTTC. Its protein is CASSPDFDEQYF. This chain uses TRBV4-1 with TRBJ2-7, with D tentatively TRBD2 (5 bases). The CDR3 has 12 amino acids. CDR1 is MGHRA, CDR2 YSYEKL, per germline. V was pared by 4 bases and J by 5 bases, with 9 bases between.

The rearrangement links TRBV18 to TRBJ1-2; perhaps TRBD1 as D (6 bases). The germline gives CDR1 KGHSH, CDR2 LQKENI. V lost 6 bases and J lost 5, with 16 bases in between. This CDR3 region has 14 residues. CDR3 nucleotides: TGTGCCAGCTCGTTTAACAGGGATCAGTATGGCTACACCTTC. Protein: CASSFNRDQYGYTF.

Details on this clone: The junction and the germline gene differ at one end; a read error may be behind it. V gene TRBV9 combines with J gene TRBJ2-1, with D tentatively TRBD1 or TRBD2 (6 bases each). Germline CDR1 SGDLS, CDR2 YYNGEE. The CDR3 spans 14 residues. CDR3 in DNA: TGTGCCAGCACCGAGGGGGGAACTAGCAATAAGCAGTTCTTC. Translated, it gives CASTEGGTSNKQFF.

This chain connects TRBV7-9 to TRBJ1-6, with 10 nucleotides matching TRBD1. Germline V gene lookup returns CDR1 SEHNR and CDR2 FQNEAQ (reference sequence). V shed 4 bases, J shed 7 bases, and the junction held 4 bases outside the gene matches. The CDR3 length is 15 residues. CDR3 DNA sequence: TGTGCCAGCAGCTCTGGACAGGGGGGAAATTCACCCCTCCACTTT. It yields the protein CASSSGQGGNSPLHF.

The J gene is TRBJ1-6, the V gene TRBV10-3; no reliable D call. The CDR3 totals 13 residues. In germline, CDR1 is ENHRY, CDR2 SYGVKD. The V gene lost 0 bases and the J gene lost 7 bases, with 4 bases spanning the gap. The CDR3 DNA is TGTGCCATCAGTGAGTCCCACAATTCACCCCTCCACTTT. Translation gives CAISESHNSPLHF.

J is TRBJ2-2 and V is TRBV29-1; 14 bases align to TRBD2. The trim removed 6 bases at V and 8 bases at J, leaving 2 bases unmatched. The CDR3 consists of 13 residues. The germline V gene has CDR1 SQVTM and CDR2 ANQGSEA. The CDR3 coding sequence is TGCAGCGTGGGACTAGCGGGGGTTGGGGAGCTGTTTTTT. Translation: CSVGLAGVGELFF.

The chain's CDR3 is CASSMGQGGLAFF. DNA of the CDR3: TGTGCCAGTAGTATGGGACAGGGGGGCTTAGCTTTCTTT. V and J are TRBV19 and TRBJ1-1; 11 nucleotides align to TRBD1. The germline gives CDR1 LNHDA, CDR2 SQIVND (reference sequence). The CDR3 has 13 amino acids. The J segment lost 10 bases and the V segment lost 3 bases, leaving 4 bases of the junction unmatched.

The rearrangement joins TRBV19 to TRBJ2-1, with 7 bases fitting TRBD1. CDR3 length: 12 amino acids. Trimming removed 8 bases from V and 7 bases from J; junction bases left unmatched: 5. The germline V gene has CDR1 LNHDA and CDR2 SQIVND (reference sequence). The DNA of the CDR3 is TGTGCCAGTCAGGGACAGCTTAATGAGCAGTTCTTC. Amino acid sequence: CASQGQLNEQFF. Full variable domain (remainder filled in from reference TRBV19 and TRBJ2-1): DGGITQSPKYLFRKEGQNVTLSCEQNLNHDAMYWYRQDPGQGLRLIYYSQIVNDFQKGDIAEGYSVSREKKESFPLTVTSAQKNPTAFYLCASQGQLNEQFFGPGTRLTVL.

The chain joins TRBV7-6 to TRBJ2-5; TRBD1 agrees at 7 bases. CDR1 is SGHVS, CDR2 FNYEAQ, per germline. The V segment lost 1 base and the J segment 4 bases; nucleotides outside the gene matches: 9. The CDR3 loop spans 16 amino acids. The CDR3 coding sequence is TGTGCCAGCAGCTTAGGAACAGGGGTGCGAGGAGAGACCCAGTACTTC. Encoded protein: CASSLGTGVRGETQYF.

The chain employs TRBV19 and TRBJ1-1; tentatively, D is TRBD1 (5 bases). The CDR3 is 13 residues long. CDR1 is LNHDA and CDR2 is SQIVND in the germline V gene (reference sequence). V was shortened by 9 bases and J by 11 bases, with 22 bases between the two germline ends. Written as DNA, the CDR3 is TGTGCCAGCACCCCTGGGACGGTAAAACAGGCTTTCTTT. Its protein product is CASTPGTVKQAFF.

This clone was recorded once. The J gene is TRBJ2-7, the V gene TRBV28, with D perhaps assigned TRBD1 or TRBD2 (5 bases each). The CDR3 covers 15 residues. The germline V and J ends were trimmed by 8 bases and 2 bases, with 19 bases remaining between them. Germline CDR1 and CDR2: MDHEN and SYDVKM. The CDR3 region has the DNA TGTGCCAGCTACGGGGTAGGGGTGATCCCCTACGAGCAGTACTTC. Its translation: CASYGVGVIPYEQYF. The full variable domain, with the rest looked up from reference TRBV28 and TRBJ2-7, is DVKVTQSSRYLVKRTGEKVFLECVQDMDHENMFWYRQDPGLGLRLIYFSYDVKMKEKGDIPEGYSVSREKKERFSLILESASTNQTSMYLCASYGVGVIPYEQYFGPGTRLTVT.

This sequence joins TRBV19 and TRBJ1-1, with D perhaps matching TRBD1 (5 bases). CDR1 LNHDA and CDR2 SQIVND come from the germline V gene (reference sequence). CDR3 size: 14 residues. Between the trimmed V and J ends, which lost 3 bases and 3 bases, there was a span of 11 bases. DNA of the CDR3: TGTGCCAGTAGTATTGACAGCTACTACACTGAAGCTTTCTTT. This gives the protein CASSIDSYYTEAFF.

V gene TRBV7-6 combines with J gene TRBJ2-2; unclear D gene. The CDR3 is 16 amino acids. V was clipped by 5 bases and J by 1 base, with 14 bases between them. In germline, CDR1 is SGHVS, CDR2 FNYEAQ. The CDR3 loop reads CASSPVLGLNTGELFF. Here the CDR3 DNA reads TGTGCCAGCAGCCCCGTTCTAGGTTTGAACACCGGGGAGCTGTTTTTT.

V gene TRBV12-3 or TRBV12-4 combines with J gene TRBJ1-1; D is undetermined. The CDR3 runs to 13 residues. The ends were cut back, 6 bases at V and 5 bases at J, with 13 bases in the middle. The DNA for the CDR3 is TGTGCCAGCAGGGAGACTGTCGGGACTGAAGCTTTCTTT. It is translated as CASRETVGTEAFF.

This clone was observed once. The genes are TRBV10-2 and TRBJ1-2; D gene unclear. Per germline, CDR1 WSHSY and CDR2 SAAADI. The V end was cut by 7 bases, the J end by 0 bases, with 9 bases between. This CDR3 spans 13 amino acids. The CDR3 spells CASKHGSNYGYTF. CDR3 nucleotide sequence: TGCGCCAGCAAGCACGGTTCTAACTATGGCTACACCTTC.

The rearrangement uses TRBV5-4 and TRBJ1-4; 10 nucleotides agree with TRBD1. Per the germline V gene, CDR1 is SGHNT and CDR2 is YYREEE (reference sequence). The CDR3 has 14 residues. V lost 4 bases and J lost 6; bases outside the gene matches: 3. The CDR3 protein is CASSEGTGDEKLFF. As DNA, the CDR3 is TGTGCCAGCAGCGAGGGGACAGGGGATGAAAAACTGTTTTTT.

J is TRBJ2-2 and V is TRBV5-1; 9 nucleotides line up with TRBD1. From germline, CDR1 is SGHRS and CDR2 YFSETQ. The CDR3 covers 16 residues. V trimming: 2 bases; J trimming: 4 bases; junction bases outside the gene matches: 6. The CDR3 nucleotides read TGCGCCAGCAGCTTTGGGACAGGGAGGCGCACCGGGGAGCTGTTTTTT. It codes for CASSFGTGRRTGELFF.

The gene calls are TRBV19 and TRBJ1-1; 9 bases fit TRBD1. V lost 5 bases and J lost 7; bases outside the gene matches: 8. CDR3 length: 14 residues. Germline V gives CDR1 LNHDA, CDR2 SQIVND (reference sequence). Here the CDR3 DNA reads TGTGCCAGTAGTGTACAGGGGGCGCAGGTTGAAGCTTTCTTT. Residues: CASSVQGAQVEAFF.

This chain uses TRBV19 with TRBJ1-1; no reliable D call. The V end lost 6 bases, the J end lost 3 bases, and 11 bases lay between the germline ends. In germline, CDR1 is LNHDA, CDR2 SQIVND (reference sequence). The CDR3 extends over 13 amino acids. CDR3 coding DNA: TGTGCCAGTAGGTGGACGGAGGACACTGAAGCTTTCTTT. Translated, it gives CASRWTEDTEAFF.

The rearrangement joins TRBV11-3 to TRBJ1-4; 9 bases fit TRBD1. Germline CDR1 SGHNT, CDR2 YENEEA. The CDR3 contains 17 residues. V dropped 5 bases and J dropped 3; count of bases not matched to a gene: 10. CDR3: CASSPGQGGMANEKLFF. As DNA, the CDR3 is TGTGCCAGCAGCCCGGGACAGGGTGGTATGGCTAATGAAAAACTGTTTTTT.

The chain joins TRBV28 to TRBJ1-5, with D tentatively TRBD1 (5 bases). Germline-derived CDR1 and CDR2 are MDHEN and SYDVKM. The CDR3 has 15 amino acids. V was trimmed by 8 bases and J by 7 bases, leaving 21 bases between them. The CDR3 protein is CASSPPPGGVQPQHF. The DNA of the CDR3 is TGTGCCAGCTCTCCCCCGCCGGGGGGAGTACAGCCCCAGCATTTT.